This T cell receptor beta chain was obtained from a study of T cell responses to AZD1222 COVID-19 vaccine. Some clones are missing from TCRdb's copy, which holds only in-frame ones; the method was immunoSEQ multiplex PCR. The data contain more than 85,000 clones, roughly 89% of them singletons. Study-wide findings and caveats: At baseline, seropositivity was found in only 6 or 7 AZD1222 recipients.

The V gene lost 4 bases and the J gene lost 2 bases, with 17 bases spanning the gap. The V gene's germline CDR1 is SGDLS and CDR2 YYNGEE. The CDR3 contains 16 residues. Details on this clone: The antigen is unknown.

The sequence was collected from an adult in good health. The starting material was peripheral blood, obtained on day 0 of AZD1222 vaccination. This chain joins TRBV9 and TRBJ2-3, with TRBD2 as a possible D gene (7 bases). In nucleotides, the CDR3 is TGTGCCAGCAGCACCACGGGCGGGGGCACCACAGATACGCAGTATTTT. It encodes CASSTTGGGTTDTQYF.